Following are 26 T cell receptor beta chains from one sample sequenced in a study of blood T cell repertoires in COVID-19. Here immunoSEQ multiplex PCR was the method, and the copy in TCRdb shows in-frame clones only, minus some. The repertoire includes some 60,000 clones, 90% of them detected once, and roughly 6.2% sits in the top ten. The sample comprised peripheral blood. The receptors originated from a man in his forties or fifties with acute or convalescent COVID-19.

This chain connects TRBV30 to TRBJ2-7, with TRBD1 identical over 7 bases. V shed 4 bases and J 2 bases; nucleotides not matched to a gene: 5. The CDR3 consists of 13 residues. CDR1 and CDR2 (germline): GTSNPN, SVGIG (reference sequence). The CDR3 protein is CAWTAGGTYEQYF. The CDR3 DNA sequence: TGTGCCTGGACCGCAGGGGGAACCTACGAGCAGTACTTC.

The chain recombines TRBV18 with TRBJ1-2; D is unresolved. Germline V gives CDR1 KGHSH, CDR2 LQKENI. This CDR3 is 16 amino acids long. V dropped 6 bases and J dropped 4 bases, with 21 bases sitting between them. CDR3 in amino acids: CASSLKTDPAGYGYTF. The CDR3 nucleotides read TGTGCCAGCTCTCTCAAAACAGATCCGGCGGGCTATGGCTACACCTTC.

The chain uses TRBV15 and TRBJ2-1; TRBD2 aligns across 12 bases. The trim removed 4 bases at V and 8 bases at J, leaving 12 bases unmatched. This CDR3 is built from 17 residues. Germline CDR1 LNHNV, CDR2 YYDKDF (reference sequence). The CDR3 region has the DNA TGTGCCACCAGCATTCGAACTTCTAGCGGGAGGGCAGATGAGCAGTTCTTC. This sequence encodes CATSIRTSSGRADEQFF.

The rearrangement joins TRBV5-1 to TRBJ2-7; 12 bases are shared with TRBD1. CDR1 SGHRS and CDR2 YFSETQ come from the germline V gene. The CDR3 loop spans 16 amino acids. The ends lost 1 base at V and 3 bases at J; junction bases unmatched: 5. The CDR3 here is CASSLTGTGGFYEQYF. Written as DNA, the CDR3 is TGCGCCAGCAGCTTGACGGGGACAGGGGGCTTCTACGAGCAGTACTTC. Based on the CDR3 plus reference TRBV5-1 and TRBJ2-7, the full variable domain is KAGVTQTPRYLIKTRGQQVTLSCSPISGHRSVSWYQQTPGQGLQFLFEYFSETQRNKGNFPGRFSGRQFSNSRSEMNVSTLELGDSALYLCASSLTGTGGFYEQYFGPGTRLTVT.

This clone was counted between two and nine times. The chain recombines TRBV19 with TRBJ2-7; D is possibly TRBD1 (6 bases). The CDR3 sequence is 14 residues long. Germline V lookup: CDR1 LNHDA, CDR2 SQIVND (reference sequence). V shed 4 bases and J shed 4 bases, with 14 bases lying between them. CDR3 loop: CASSSPRDNYEQYF. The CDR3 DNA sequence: TGTGCCAGTAGTAGCCCCCGGGACAATTACGAGCAGTACTTC.

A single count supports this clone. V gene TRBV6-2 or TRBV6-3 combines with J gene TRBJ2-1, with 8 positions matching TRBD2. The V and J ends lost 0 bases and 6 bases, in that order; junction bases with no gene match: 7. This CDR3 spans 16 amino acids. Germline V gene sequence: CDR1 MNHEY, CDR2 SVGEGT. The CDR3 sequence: CASSYSAASGRNEQFF. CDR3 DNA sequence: TGTGCCAGCAGTTACTCGGCGGCTAGCGGGCGCAATGAGCAGTTCTTC.

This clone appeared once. CDR3 bases: TGTGCCAGCAGCCATTCCCAGCAGGGGCGAACAGATACGCAGTATTTT. It codes for CASSHSQQGRTDTQYF. This chain uses TRBV9 with TRBJ2-3, with D possibly TRBD1 on 6 matching bases. Deletions cut 4 bases from V and 3 bases from J, with 18 bases between. The CDR3 contains 16 residues. Germline assignment: CDR1 SGDLS and CDR2 YYNGEE.

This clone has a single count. CDR3 DNA: TGCGCCAGCAGCCACGGAAAGGTACAGGGGGCTCGGGCTAATGAAAAACTGTTTTTT. Translated, it gives CASSHGKVQGARANEKLFF. This rearrangement joins TRBV4-1 to TRBJ1-4, with 9 bases aligning to TRBD1. CDR1 MGHRA and CDR2 YSYEKL come from the germline V gene. The CDR3 covers 19 residues. Trimming at V came to 3 bases and at J to 3 bases, leaving 14 bases not matched to a gene.

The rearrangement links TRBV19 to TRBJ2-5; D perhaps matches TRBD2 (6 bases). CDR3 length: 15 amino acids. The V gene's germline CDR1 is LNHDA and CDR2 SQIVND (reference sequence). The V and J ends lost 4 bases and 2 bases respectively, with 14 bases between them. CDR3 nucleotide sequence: TGTGCCAGTAGTAGGGCCGGGACTTTACAAGAGACCCAGTACTTC. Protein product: CASSRAGTLQETQYF.

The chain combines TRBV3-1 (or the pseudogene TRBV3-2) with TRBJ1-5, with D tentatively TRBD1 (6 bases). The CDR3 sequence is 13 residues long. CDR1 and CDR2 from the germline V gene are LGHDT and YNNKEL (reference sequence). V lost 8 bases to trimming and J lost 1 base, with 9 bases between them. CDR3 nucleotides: TGTGCCAGCCCGGGACAAAGCAATCAGCCCCAGCATTTT. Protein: CASPGQSNQPQHF.

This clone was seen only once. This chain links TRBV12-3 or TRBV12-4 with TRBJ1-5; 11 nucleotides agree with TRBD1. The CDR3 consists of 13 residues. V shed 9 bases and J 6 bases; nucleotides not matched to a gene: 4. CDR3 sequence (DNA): TGTGCCAGTGGACAGGGGGCCGGTCAGCCCCAGCATTTT. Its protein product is CASGQGAGQPQHF.

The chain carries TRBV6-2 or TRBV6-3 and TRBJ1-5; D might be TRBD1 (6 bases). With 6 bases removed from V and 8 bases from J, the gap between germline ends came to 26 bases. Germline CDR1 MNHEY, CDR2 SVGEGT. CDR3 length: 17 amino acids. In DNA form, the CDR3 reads TGTGCCAGCAGCCAACCTCCGACAGGAACGACCGCGGAGCCCCAGCATTTT. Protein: CASSQPPTGTTAEPQHF.

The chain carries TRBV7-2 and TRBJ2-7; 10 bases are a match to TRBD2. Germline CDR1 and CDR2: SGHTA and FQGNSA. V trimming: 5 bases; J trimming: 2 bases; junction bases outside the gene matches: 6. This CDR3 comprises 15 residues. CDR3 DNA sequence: TGTGCCAGCAGCCCCGGACTAGCGGATACCTACGAGCAGTACTTC. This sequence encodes CASSPGLADTYEQYF.

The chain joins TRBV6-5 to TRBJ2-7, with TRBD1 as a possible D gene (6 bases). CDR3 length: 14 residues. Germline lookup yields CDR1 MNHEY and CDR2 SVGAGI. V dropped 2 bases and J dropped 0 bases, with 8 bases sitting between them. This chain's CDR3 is CASSYLGASYEQYF. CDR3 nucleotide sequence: TGTGCCAGCAGTTACCTGGGGGCCTCCTACGAGCAGTACTTC.

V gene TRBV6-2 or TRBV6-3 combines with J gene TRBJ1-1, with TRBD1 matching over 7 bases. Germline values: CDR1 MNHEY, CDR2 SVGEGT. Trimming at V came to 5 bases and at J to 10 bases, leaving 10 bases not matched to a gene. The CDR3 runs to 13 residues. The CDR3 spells CASSPTGVRGAFF. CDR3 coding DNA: TGTGCCAGCAGTCCAACAGGGGTAAGAGGAGCTTTCTTT.

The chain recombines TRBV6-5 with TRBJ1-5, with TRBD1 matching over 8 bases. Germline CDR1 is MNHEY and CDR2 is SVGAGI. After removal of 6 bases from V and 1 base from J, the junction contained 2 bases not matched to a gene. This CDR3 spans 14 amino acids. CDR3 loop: CASSRTGSNQPQHF. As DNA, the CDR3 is TGTGCCAGCAGCAGGACAGGGAGCAATCAGCCCCAGCATTTT.

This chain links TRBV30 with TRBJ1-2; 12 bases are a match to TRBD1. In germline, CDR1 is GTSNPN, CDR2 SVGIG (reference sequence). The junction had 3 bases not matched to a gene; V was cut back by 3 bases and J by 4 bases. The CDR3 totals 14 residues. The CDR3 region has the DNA TGTGCCTGGAGAGGGACAGGGGGCAGCTATGGCTACACCTTC. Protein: CAWRGTGGSYGYTF. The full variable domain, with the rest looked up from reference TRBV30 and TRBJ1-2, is SQTIHQWPATLVQPVGSPLSLECTVEGTSNPNLYWYRQAAGRGLQLLFYSVGIGQISSEVPQNLSASRPQDRQFILSSKKLLLSDSGFYLCAWRGTGGSYGYTFGSGTRLTVV.

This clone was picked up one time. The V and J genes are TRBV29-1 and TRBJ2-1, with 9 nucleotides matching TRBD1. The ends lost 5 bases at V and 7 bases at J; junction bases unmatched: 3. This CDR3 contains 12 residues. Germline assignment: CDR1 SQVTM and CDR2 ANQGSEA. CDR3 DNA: TGCAGCGTTTCCGGGACAGGGAATGAGCAGTTCTTC. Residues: CSVSGTGNEQFF.

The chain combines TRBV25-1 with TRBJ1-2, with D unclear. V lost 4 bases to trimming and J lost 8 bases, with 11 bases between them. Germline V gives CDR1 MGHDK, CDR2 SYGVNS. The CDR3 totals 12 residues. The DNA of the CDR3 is TGTGCCAGCAGTGCCACAACGGGGGGCTACACCTTC. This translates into CASSATTGGYTF.

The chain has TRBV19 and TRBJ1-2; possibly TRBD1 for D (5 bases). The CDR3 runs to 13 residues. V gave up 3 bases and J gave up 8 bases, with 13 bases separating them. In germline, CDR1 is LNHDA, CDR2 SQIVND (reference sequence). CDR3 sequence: CASSIRGGDGYTF. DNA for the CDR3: TGTGCCAGTAGTATCCGAGGCGGGGACGGCTACACCTTC.

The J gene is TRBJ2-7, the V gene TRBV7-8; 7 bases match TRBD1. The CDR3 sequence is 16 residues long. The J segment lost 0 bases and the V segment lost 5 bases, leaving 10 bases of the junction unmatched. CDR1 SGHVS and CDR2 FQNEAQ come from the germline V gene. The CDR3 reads CASSPRGQGSSYEQYF. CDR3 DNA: TGTGCCAGCAGCCCGAGGGGGCAGGGGTCCTCCTACGAGCAGTACTTC.

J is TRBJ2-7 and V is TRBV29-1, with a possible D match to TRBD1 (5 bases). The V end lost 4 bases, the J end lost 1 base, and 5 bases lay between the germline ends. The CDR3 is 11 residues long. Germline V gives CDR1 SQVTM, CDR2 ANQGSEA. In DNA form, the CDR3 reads TGCAGCGTTGGGACATCCTACGAGCAGTACTTC. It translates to CSVGTSYEQYF.

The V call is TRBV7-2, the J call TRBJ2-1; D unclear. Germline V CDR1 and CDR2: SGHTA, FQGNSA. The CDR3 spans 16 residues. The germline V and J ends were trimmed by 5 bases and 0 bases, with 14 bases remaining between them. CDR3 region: CASSPVGGTSYNEQFF. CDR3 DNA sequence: TGTGCCAGCAGCCCCGTCGGCGGCACCTCCTACAATGAGCAGTTCTTC.

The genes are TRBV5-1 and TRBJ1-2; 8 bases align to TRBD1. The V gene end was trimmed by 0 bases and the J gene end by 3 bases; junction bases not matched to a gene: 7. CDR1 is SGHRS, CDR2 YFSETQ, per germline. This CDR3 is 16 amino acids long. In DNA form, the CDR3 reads TGCGCCAGCAGCTTGGCGGGGCAGGGGGCTGACTATGGCTACACCTTC. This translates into CASSLAGQGADYGYTF. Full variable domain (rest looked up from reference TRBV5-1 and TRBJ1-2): KAGVTQTPRYLIKTRGQQVTLSCSPISGHRSVSWYQQTPGQGLQFLFEYFSETQRNKGNFPGRFSGRQFSNSRSEMNVSTLELGDSALYLCASSLAGQGADYGYTFGSGTRLTVV.

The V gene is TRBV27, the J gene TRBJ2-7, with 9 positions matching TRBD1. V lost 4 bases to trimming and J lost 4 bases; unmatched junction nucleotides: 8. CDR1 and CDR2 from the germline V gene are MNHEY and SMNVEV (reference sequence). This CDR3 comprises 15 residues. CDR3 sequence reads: CASSWMRGQGYEQYF. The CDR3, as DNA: TGTGCCAGCAGTTGGATGCGGGGACAGGGATACGAGCAGTACTTC.

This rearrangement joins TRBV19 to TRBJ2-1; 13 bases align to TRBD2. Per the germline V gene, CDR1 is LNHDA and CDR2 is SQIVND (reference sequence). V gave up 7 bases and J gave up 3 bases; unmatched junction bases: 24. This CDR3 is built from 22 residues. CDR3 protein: CASTPGRGEGLAGRAIYNEQFF. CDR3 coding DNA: TGTGCCAGTACCCCTGGTAGGGGGGAGGGACTAGCGGGACGCGCGATCTACAATGAGCAGTTCTTC.